This T cell receptor beta chain was found in a study of Ad26.COV2.S vaccination and SARS-CoV-2 variants. Study outcomes and limitations: Spike-specific TCR breadth in vaccine recipients exceeded that seen in placebo recipients.

Regarding treatment: 15 to 20 received Ad26.COV2.S at low or high dose, single or two shots; several received placebo; per-sample allocation not given. Samples were taken on day 63 after the first vaccine or placebo injection. Vaccination used an Ad26 vector expressing Wuhan-strain SARS-CoV-2 spike. CDR1 is SGHTA and CDR2 is FQGTGA in the germline V gene. Trimming took off 2 bases at V and 3 bases at J, with 11 bases between the two ends. The length of the CDR3 is 14 residues. Here immunoSEQ multiplex PCR was the method, and the copy in TCRdb shows in-frame clones only, minus some. The sample has some 450,000 clones, 80% to 95% seen once; the top ten hold approximately 4.3%. For this clone: Its specificity is not known.

The source of this sequence is a person aged 18-65 years who received the Ad26.COV2.S COVID-19 vaccine or a placebo. The chain links TRBV7-3 to TRBJ2-7; a weak D match, TRBD2 (6 bases). The sample here was peripheral blood, taken in a trial of Ad26.COV2.S vaccine versus placebo. This chain's CDR3 is CASSLRAGVYEQYF. The CDR3 DNA reads as TGTGCCAGCAGCTTACGAGCGGGCGTCTACGAGCAGTACTTC. Full variable domain (missing parts from reference TRBV7-3 and TRBJ2-7): GAGVSQTPSNKVTEKGKYVELRCDPISGHTALYWYRQSLGQGPEFLIYFQGTGAADDSGLPNDRFFAVRPEGSVSTLKIQRTERGDSAVYLCASSLRAGVYEQYFGPGTRLTVT.